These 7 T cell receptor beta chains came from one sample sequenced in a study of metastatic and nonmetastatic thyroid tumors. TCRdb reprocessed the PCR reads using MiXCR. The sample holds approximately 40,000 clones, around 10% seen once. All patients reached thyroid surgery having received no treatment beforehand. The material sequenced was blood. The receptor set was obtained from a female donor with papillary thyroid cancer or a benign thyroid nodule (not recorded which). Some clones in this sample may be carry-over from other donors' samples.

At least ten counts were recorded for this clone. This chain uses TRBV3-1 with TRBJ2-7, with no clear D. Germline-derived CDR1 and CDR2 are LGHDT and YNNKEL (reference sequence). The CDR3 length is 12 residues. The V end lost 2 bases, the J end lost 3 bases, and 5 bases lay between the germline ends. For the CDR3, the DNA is TGTGCCAGCAGCCAAAACAGCTACGAGCAGTACTTC. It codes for CASSQNSYEQYF.

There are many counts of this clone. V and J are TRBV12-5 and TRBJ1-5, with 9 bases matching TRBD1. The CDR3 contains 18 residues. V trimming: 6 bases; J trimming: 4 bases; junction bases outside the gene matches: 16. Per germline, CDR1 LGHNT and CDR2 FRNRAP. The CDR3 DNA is TGTGCTAGTGGCCTTCGAGGGGGGGGACAGGGTGCAAATCAGCCCCAGCATTTT. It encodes CASGLRGGGQGANQPQHF.

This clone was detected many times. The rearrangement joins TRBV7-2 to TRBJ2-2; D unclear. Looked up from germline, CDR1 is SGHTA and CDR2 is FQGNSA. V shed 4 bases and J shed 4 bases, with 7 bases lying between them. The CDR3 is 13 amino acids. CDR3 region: CASSSLGTGELFF. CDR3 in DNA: TGTGCCAGCAGCTCCTTAGGCACCGGGGAGCTGTTTTTT. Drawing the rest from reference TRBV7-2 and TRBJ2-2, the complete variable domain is GAGVSQSPSNKVTEKGKDVELRCDPISGHTALYWYRQSLGQGLEFLIYFQGNSAPDKSGLPSDRFSAERTGGSVSTLTIQRTQQEDSAVYLCASSSLGTGELFFGEGSRLTVL.

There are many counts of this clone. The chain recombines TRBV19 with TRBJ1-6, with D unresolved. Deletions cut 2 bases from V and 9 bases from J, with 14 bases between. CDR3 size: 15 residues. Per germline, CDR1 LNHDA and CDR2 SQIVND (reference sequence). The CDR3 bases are TGTGCCAGTAGTATATCCTCCACAGCTCCTTCACCCCTCCACTTT. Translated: CASSISSTAPSPLHF.

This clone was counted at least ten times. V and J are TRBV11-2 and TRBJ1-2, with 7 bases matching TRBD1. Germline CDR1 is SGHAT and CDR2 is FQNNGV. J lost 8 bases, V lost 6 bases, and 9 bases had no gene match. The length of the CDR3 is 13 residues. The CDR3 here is CASSLDRRGGYTF. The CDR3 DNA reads TGTGCCAGCAGTTTGGACAGGCGCGGGGGCTACACCTTC.

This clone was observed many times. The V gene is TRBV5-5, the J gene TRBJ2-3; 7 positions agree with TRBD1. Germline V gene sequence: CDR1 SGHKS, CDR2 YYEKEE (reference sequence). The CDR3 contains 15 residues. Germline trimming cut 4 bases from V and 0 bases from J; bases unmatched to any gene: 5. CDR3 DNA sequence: TGTGCCAGCAGCCCAACAGGGGACAGCACAGATACGCAGTATTTT. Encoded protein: CASSPTGDSTDTQYF.

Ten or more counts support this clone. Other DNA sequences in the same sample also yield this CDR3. CDR3: CSATRTSGRAYNHEQYF. The CDR3 nucleotides are TGCAGTGCTACTAGGACTAGTGGGAGGGCCTATAACCACGAGCAGTACTTC. The chain combines TRBV20-1 with TRBJ2-7; TRBD2 matches 7 bases. Germline V gene sequence: CDR1 DFQATT, CDR2 SNEGSKA (reference sequence). CDR3 length: 17 residues. V lost 4 bases, J lost 5 bases, and 20 bases stayed unmatched.